These 28 T cell receptor beta chains originate from one sample sequenced in a study of cytomegalovirus exposure and HLA in healthy donors. It was with 60 Vbeta and 13 Jbeta primers that the PCR ran. The assay was immunoSEQ multiplex PCR, and TCRdb's table has in-frame clones only and misses some. This sample carries 200,000 to 250,000 clones, roughly 80% of them seen once, and the ten largest clones take around 3.9%. Sequencing was done on a sample of PBMCs. These receptors were taken from a male donor in good health and CMV-seronegative.

The chain joins TRBV19 to TRBJ2-3; 8 bases fit TRBD2. This CDR3 region has 17 residues. From germline, CDR1 is LNHDA and CDR2 SQIVND (reference sequence). J gave up 0 bases and V 4 bases, and 9 bases lay outside the gene matches. CDR3 protein: CASSTPYERGSTDTQYF. In DNA form, the CDR3 reads TGTGCCAGTAGTACCCCATATGAGCGGGGGAGCACAGATACGCAGTATTTT.

The CDR3 sequence: CASSSGRAPYEQYF. CDR3 nucleotides: TGCGCCAGCAGCTCCGGGAGGGCACCGTACGAGCAGTACTTC. This rearrangement joins TRBV10-1 to TRBJ2-7; 8 positions agree with TRBD2. CDR1 and CDR2 from the germline V gene are WNHNN and SYGVQD (reference sequence). With 6 bases clipped from V and 4 bases from J, the junction kept 8 bases outside the gene matches. The CDR3 totals 14 residues.

This clone has a single count. The genes are TRBV10-3 and TRBJ2-3, with TRBD2 as a possible D gene (5 bases). The ends were cut back, 7 bases at V and 1 base at J, with 6 bases in the middle. Germline V gene data show CDR1 as ENHRY and CDR2 as SYGVKD. The CDR3 consists of 12 residues. DNA of the CDR3: TGTGCCATCAACGGGGGCACAGATACGCAGTATTTT. This sequence encodes CAINGGTDTQYF.

The V gene is TRBV6-5, the J gene TRBJ2-7; D perhaps matches TRBD1 (6 bases). V lost 6 bases to trimming and J lost 1 base, with 13 bases between them. Germline values: CDR1 MNHEY, CDR2 SVGAGI. The length of the CDR3 is 14 residues. This CDR3 reads CASSPSTGSYEQYF. The CDR3 DNA reads TGTGCCAGCAGCCCTTCGACAGGTTCCTACGAGCAGTACTTC.

Of note for this clone: Other DNA sequences from this sample encode an identical CDR3 as well. The rearrangement uses TRBV6-1 and TRBJ1-4, with D hard to call. This CDR3 comprises 14 residues. The ends were cut back, 3 bases at V and 5 bases at J, with 10 bases in the middle. Per germline, CDR1 MNHNS and CDR2 SASEGT. This CDR3 is CASSDSGANEKLFF. CDR3 coding DNA: TGTGCCAGCAGTGACTCAGGCGCCAATGAAAAACTGTTTTTT.

V and J are TRBV18 and TRBJ2-3; TRBD2 might be the D (6 bases). V was trimmed by 6 bases and J by 4 bases, leaving 20 bases between them. The CDR3 totals 16 residues. Germline loops: CDR1 KGHSH, CDR2 LQKENI. The CDR3 loop is CASSIRGSGSPDTQYF. Written as DNA, the CDR3 is TGTGCCAGCTCCATTCGAGGTAGCGGTTCCCCAGATACGCAGTATTTT. The full variable domain, with the rest looked up from reference TRBV18 and TRBJ2-3, is NAGVMQNPRHLVRRRGQEARLRCSPMKGHSHVYWYRQLPEEGLKFMVYLQKENIIDESGMPKERFSAEFPKEGPSILRIQQVVRGDSAAYFCASSIRGSGSPDTQYFGPGTRLTVL.

The gene calls are TRBV9 and TRBJ2-3; 9 bases line up with TRBD1. Germline CDR1 reads SGDLS; CDR2 reads YYNGEE. This CDR3 is built from 16 residues. Germline trimming cut 4 bases from V and 1 base from J; bases unmatched to any gene: 7. The CDR3 bases are TGTGCCAGCAGCCCCCGACAGGGGGAGGGCACAGATACGCAGTATTTT. This gives the protein CASSPRQGEGTDTQYF.

The rearrangement joins TRBV28 to TRBJ1-3; possibly TRBD1 for D (5 bases). V lost 8 bases to trimming and J lost 4 bases, with 12 bases between them. CDR3 length: 13 residues. Per the germline V gene, CDR1 is MDHEN and CDR2 is SYDVKM. In DNA form, the CDR3 reads TGTGCCAGCCGGGGGAGCGTAGGAAACACCATATATTTT. Its protein product is CASRGSVGNTIYF.

This chain links TRBV27 with TRBJ1-2; 9 bases align to TRBD1. CDR3 length: 14 residues. V trimming: 6 bases; J trimming: 1 base; junction bases outside the gene matches: 3. Germline V gene sequence: CDR1 MNHEY, CDR2 SMNVEV (reference sequence). This CDR3 reads CASRRTGDNYGYTF. The CDR3 region has the DNA TGTGCCAGCAGGCGGACAGGGGATAACTATGGCTACACCTTC.

This chain joins TRBV9 and TRBJ1-3; D gene ambiguous. CDR3 length: 17 residues. Germline assignment: CDR1 SGDLS and CDR2 YYNGEE. V was clipped by 0 bases and J by 0 bases, with 13 bases between them. The DNA for the CDR3 is TGTGCCAGCAGCGTAGCCCAAACTGCTTACTCTGGAAACACCATATATTTT. It yields the protein CASSVAQTAYSGNTIYF.

This clone has just a few counts. The V gene is TRBV5-4, the J gene TRBJ2-7; the match to TRBD2 covers 7 bases. CDR1 and CDR2 from the germline V gene are SGHNT and YYREEE (reference sequence). J gave up 3 bases and V 3 bases, and 6 bases lay outside the gene matches. The CDR3 contains 14 residues. Here the CDR3 DNA reads TGTGCCAGCAGCTCTTCCGGGAGGTTCTACGAGCAGTACTTC. This encodes CASSSSGRFYEQYF.

This clone is a singleton in its sample. The rearrangement uses TRBV6-1 and TRBJ1-5; D may be TRBD1 (5 bases). The CDR3 consists of 16 residues. V dropped 3 bases and J dropped 0 bases, with 12 bases sitting between them. Per germline, CDR1 MNHNS and CDR2 SASEGT. CDR3 residues: CASSDRELYSNQPQHF. The DNA of the CDR3 is TGTGCCAGCAGTGACAGGGAATTATATAGCAATCAGCCCCAGCATTTT.

This rearrangement joins TRBV5-1 to TRBJ1-3, with unresolved D. CDR3 length equals 15 residues. V dropped 4 bases and J dropped 0 bases, with 11 bases sitting between them. The germline CDR1 and CDR2 sequences are SGHRS and YFSETQ. The CDR3 coding sequence is TGCGCCAGCAGCAGAGGAGAAGCCTCTGGAAACACCATATATTTT. It encodes CASSRGEASGNTIYF.

This chain uses TRBV5-1 with TRBJ2-2; 9 bases align to TRBD2. Losses at the gene ends were 3 bases for V and 6 bases for J; bases not matched to a gene: 9. The germline V gene encodes CDR1 SGHRS and CDR2 YFSETQ. The CDR3 length is 16 residues. CDR3: CASSSTLAGFAGELFF. Here the CDR3 DNA reads TGCGCCAGCAGCTCTACCCTAGCGGGATTCGCCGGGGAGCTGTTTTTT.

In its sample, this clone was seen once. The chain is built from TRBV2 and TRBJ2-7; 11 positions agree with TRBD2. This CDR3 spans 15 amino acids. The germline V gene has CDR1 SNHLY and CDR2 FYNNEI. V lost 8 bases and J lost 0; bases outside the gene matches: 6. In DNA form, the CDR3 reads TGTGCCAGCGATCGACTAGCGGGACCCTCCTACGAGCAGTACTTC. Protein sequence: CASDRLAGPSYEQYF.

V gene TRBV5-6 combines with J gene TRBJ2-2; 8 bases match TRBD2. The CDR3 extends over 19 amino acids. With V trimmed by 2 bases and J by 4 bases, 16 bases remained unmatched. CDR1 is SGHDT and CDR2 is YYEEEE in the germline V gene. DNA for the CDR3: TGTGCCAGCAGCTTTCAAGGATTAGCGGGGTTTCTGGGCACCGGGGAGCTGTTTTTT. It yields the protein CASSFQGLAGFLGTGELFF.

V gene TRBV7-9 combines with J gene TRBJ1-4; no definite D call. V was clipped by 4 bases and J by 7 bases, with 16 bases between them. Germline lookup yields CDR1 SEHNR and CDR2 FQNEAQ (reference sequence). This CDR3 is 15 amino acids long. Written as DNA, the CDR3 is TGTGCCAGCAGCTCCCGGGTCCTACCGCCTGAAAAACTGTTTTTT. Encoded protein: CASSSRVLPPEKLFF. Using reference TRBV7-9 and TRBJ1-4 for the parts outside the CDR3, the full variable domain is DTGVSQNPRHKITKRGQNVTFRCDPISEHNRLYWYRQTLGQGPEFLTYFQNEAQLEKSRLLSDRFSAERPKGSFSTLEIQRTEQGDSAMYLCASSSRVLPPEKLFFGSGTQLSVL.

The chain has TRBV5-6 and TRBJ2-5; the match to TRBD2 covers 13 bases. The DNA end favors TRBJ2-7, so the J call may be wrong. The CDR3 has 17 amino acids. Germline-derived CDR1 and CDR2 are SGHDT and YYEEEE. The CDR3: CASSSYGLAGAGDEQYF. The CDR3, as DNA: TGTGCCAGCAGCTCATACGGACTAGCGGGAGCTGGGGACGAGCAGTACTTC.

V usage is TRBV6-5 and J usage is TRBJ1-5, with 9 nucleotides matching TRBD1. CDR1 is MNHEY and CDR2 is SVGAGI in the germline V gene. V gave up 9 bases and J gave up 6 bases; unmatched junction bases: 6. CDR3 length: 13 residues. Here the CDR3 DNA reads TGTGCCAGTCGGACAGGGGAGAGTCAGCCCCAGCATTTT. It codes for CASRTGESQPQHF.

This rearrangement joins TRBV5-4 to TRBJ2-1; D possibly corresponds to TRBD2 (5 bases). This CDR3 spans 15 amino acids. Germline V gives CDR1 SGHNT, CDR2 YYREEE (reference sequence). Trimming stripped 4 bases from V and 5 bases from J, with 16 bases between. The CDR3 DNA is TGTGCCAGCAGCCTCCCTCGGGATTTCCACAATGAGCAGTTCTTC. Translating gives CASSLPRDFHNEQFF.

CDR3: CASSSSAVTDTQYF. Written as DNA, the CDR3 is TGTGCCAGCAGTTCCTCAGCGGTCACAGATACGCAGTATTTT. The chain has TRBV27 and TRBJ2-3; D possibly corresponds to TRBD2 (5 bases). Germline V lookup: CDR1 MNHEY, CDR2 SMNVEV (reference sequence). Trimming cost V 4 bases and J 2 bases, with 10 bases left between them. The CDR3 is made up of 14 amino acids.

This chain links TRBV28 with TRBJ2-7; a weak D match, TRBD1 (6 bases). V lost 2 bases, J lost 7 bases, and 15 bases lay in between. CDR3 length equals 14 residues. Per the germline V gene, CDR1 is MDHEN and CDR2 is SYDVKM. The CDR3 DNA follows: TGTGCCAGCAGTTTACCAGGGGAGAGGGGGGAGCAGTACTTC. It yields the protein CASSLPGERGEQYF.

This clone was seen only once. Its ends do not fully match the called genes, so a read error is possible. Here the CDR3 reads CSSSSEGTTNEKLFF. The CDR3 nucleotides are TGTTCCAGCAGCTCGGAGGGTACAACTAATGAAAAACTGTTTTTT. V gene TRBV7-9 combines with J gene TRBJ1-4; no clear D. CDR1 and CDR2 from the germline V gene are SEHNR and FQNEAQ (reference sequence). This CDR3 spans 15 amino acids.

This chain's CDR3 is CASSLSAGAPYNEQFF. The DNA for the CDR3 is TGTGCCAGCAGTTTATCGGCAGGGGCCCCCTACAATGAGCAGTTCTTC. The J gene is TRBJ2-1, the V gene TRBV27, with a tentative D call TRBD1 (6 bases). V was cut by 0 bases and J by 2 bases, with 11 bases left in between. This CDR3 has 16 residues. From germline, CDR1 is MNHEY and CDR2 SMNVEV (reference sequence).

V usage is TRBV7-9 and J usage is TRBJ1-2; TRBD1 matches at 7 bases. The CDR3 contains 15 residues. Unmatched junction bases numbered 9, after V lost 2 bases and J lost 6 bases. Germline-derived CDR1 and CDR2 are SEHNR and FQNEAQ (reference sequence). The CDR3 nucleotides read TGTGCCAGCAGCTTAACAAACACAGGGGATAATGGCTACACCTTC. It is translated as CASSLTNTGDNGYTF. Filled out from reference TRBV7-9 and TRBJ1-2, the complete variable domain reads DTGVSQNPRHKITKRGQNVTFRCDPISEHNRLYWYRQTLGQGPEFLTYFQNEAQLEKSRLLSDRFSAERPKGSFSTLEIQRTEQGDSAMYLCASSLTNTGDNGYTFGSGTRLTVV.

The V gene is TRBV7-2, the J gene TRBJ2-7, with 8 bases matching TRBD1. Per germline, CDR1 SGHTA and CDR2 FQGNSA. CDR3 size: 15 residues. V gave up 4 bases and J gave up 3 bases; unmatched junction bases: 8. The CDR3 loop is CASSYRDRTDYEQYF. DNA for the CDR3: TGTGCCAGCAGCTACCGGGACAGGACAGACTACGAGCAGTACTTC.

This clone showed up just once. The V and J genes are TRBV5-1 and TRBJ1-5; 8 bases agree with TRBD1. The CDR3 contains 13 residues. The V segment lost 4 bases and the J segment 11 bases; nucleotides outside the gene matches: 8. The germline V gene encodes CDR1 SGHRS and CDR2 YFSETQ. This chain's CDR3 is CASSPGQGLAQHF. CDR3 nucleotide sequence: TGCGCCAGCAGCCCAGGACAGGGCTTAGCCCAGCATTTT.

The V call is TRBV7-2, the J call TRBJ2-5; TRBD2 matches at 16 bases. J gave up 5 bases and V 5 bases, and 8 bases lay outside the gene matches. Per germline, CDR1 SGHTA and CDR2 FQGNSA. This CDR3 region has 17 residues. CDR3 residues: CASSKGTSGRAMETQYF. The CDR3 DNA reads as TGTGCCAGCAGCAAAGGGACTAGCGGGAGGGCCATGGAGACCCAGTACTTC.